This T cell receptor beta chain is drawn from a study of OX40 agonist ivuxolimab in advanced cancers. About the study: The eligibility criteria allowed prior anti-PD-1, anti-PD-L1 or anti-CTLA-4 therapy, and approximately 42% had some.

CDR1 and CDR2 from the germline V gene are MGHRA and YSYEKL. The V gene lost 0 bases and the J gene lost 2 bases, with 16 bases spanning the gap. This CDR3 comprises 17 residues. Measured with immunoSEQ multiplex PCR; TCRdb has only the in-frame clones, and not every one. The sample includes roughly 70,000 clones, around 90% of them seen just once. Sequencing used CD4+ or CD8+ T cells sorted from blood, obtained in a trial of the OX40 agonist ivuxolimab. The clonotype was recovered from an adult with an advanced solid tumor such as melanoma, head and neck, liver or kidney cancer. The chain employs TRBV4-1 and TRBJ1-2, with a tentative D call TRBD1 (6 bases). The CDR3 protein is CASSQDSGTTLNYGYTF. The CDR3 DNA reads as TGCGCCAGCAGCCAAGATTCCGGGACAACCCTAAACTATGGCTACACCTTC.